This passage covers 21 T cell receptor beta chains from one sample sequenced in a study of T cells in Graves' hyperthyroidism and ophthalmopathy. From RNA transcripts, TCR beta CDR3 regions were amplified. The TCR CDR3 was amplified in a first-round RT-PCR using the HTBI primer set. MiXCR was run by TCRdb on the multiplex PCR reads, yielding one entry per CDR3 protein. The sample yields fewer than 750,000 distinct CDR3 sequences, 46% seen once. The sequenced sample consisted of peripheral blood or thyroid tissue (not recorded which). Every receptor here comes from a young woman with Graves' hyperthyroidism.

For this clonotype: This could be a read error, since a much larger clone is one nucleotide away. In DNA form, the CDR3 reads TGTGCCAGCAGTTTGATTCGGGGGGGGGGGCTTACTGAAGCTTCCTTT. Translating gives CASSLIRGGGLTEASF. This rearrangement joins TRBV12-3 or TRBV12-4 to TRBJ1-1; perhaps TRBD1 as D (6 bases). The CDR3 is 16 residues long.

This clonotype was observed at least ten times. No conserved phenylalanine or tryptophan ends this CDR3, so it is likely a read error. It is unclear where the CDR3 begins or ends on the DNA, so no DNA is shown, and the CDR3 is as TCRdb lists it. The chain couples TRBV29-1 to TRBJ2-7; the table calls TRBD1, which could not be checked here. A total of 9 residues make up the CDR3, ends included. Germline V gene data show CDR1 as SQVTM and CDR2 as ANQGSEA. The CDR3: CSVGQRRQA.

Note on this clonotype: A junction boundary mismatches the germline segment, possibly from a read error. CDR3 DNA: TGTGCCAGCAGCGAAACTTCAGGGACGACCTCTGGAAACACCATATATTTT. Its translation: CASSETSGTTSGNTIYF. The chain uses TRBV4-1 and TRBJ1-3; perhaps TRBD1 as D (5 bases). Germline V lookup: CDR1 MGHRA, CDR2 YSYEKL. CDR3 size: 17 residues.

CDR3 region: CSASSQPGQRLFFQEAFF. The CDR3 coding sequence is TGCAGTGCTAGCAGCCAACCGGGACAGCGTCTCTTTTTTCAAGAAGCTTTCTTT. The chain combines TRBV20-1 with TRBJ1-1; 7 bases map to TRBD1. V lost 3 bases and J lost 8; bases outside the gene matches: 24. Germline CDR1 DFQATT, CDR2 SNEGSKA (reference sequence). The CDR3 extends over 18 amino acids.

The rearrangement joins TRBV7-2 to TRBJ1-1; possibly TRBD1 for D (6 bases). Per the germline V gene, CDR1 is SGHTA and CDR2 is FQGNSA. The CDR3 extends over 16 amino acids. V was cut by 5 bases and J by 0 bases, with 16 bases left in between. The CDR3 nucleotides are TGTGCCAGCAGCCTTTCGGGGGGGACACTGAACACTGAAGCTTTCTTT. Translation: CASSLSGGTLNTEAFF.

The CDR3 nucleotides are TGTGCCAGCCGGAACAGGGGAAGTGGTAATTCACCCCTCCACTTT. Its protein is CASRNRGSGNSPLHF. The rearrangement links TRBV7-9 to TRBJ1-6; 7 bases are a match to TRBD1. J gave up 6 bases and V 8 bases, and 10 bases lay outside the gene matches. This CDR3 contains 15 residues. Looked up from germline, CDR1 is SEHNR and CDR2 is FQNEAQ (reference sequence). The variable domain in full, completed from reference TRBV7-9 and TRBJ1-6, reads DTGVSQNPRHKITKRGQNVTFRCDPISEHNRLYWYRQTLGQGPEFLTYFQNEAQLEKSRLLSDRFSAERPKGSFSTLEIQRTEQGDSAMYLCASRNRGSGNSPLHFGNGTRLTVT.

The rearrangement uses TRBV12-3 or TRBV12-4 and TRBJ1-2; D unclear. The CDR3 sequence is 12 residues long. Trimming shortened V by 2 bases and J by 7 bases, and 8 bases separated the two germline ends. CDR3 in amino acids: CASSLRAGGYTF. The CDR3 DNA sequence: TGTGCCAGCAGTTTAAGGGCAGGTGGCTACACCTTC.

This clonotype occurred many times. This chain joins TRBV5-1 and TRBJ1-1; TRBD1 might be the D (6 bases). The CDR3 is made up of 16 amino acids. Looked up from germline, CDR1 is SGHRS and CDR2 is YFSETQ. The V end lost 0 bases, the J end lost 4 bases, and 16 bases lay between the germline ends. The CDR3 DNA sequence: TGCGCCAGCAGCTTGGATGGCACAGGGTTAGTCACTGAAGCTTTCTTT. Translation gives CASSLDGTGLVTEAFF. Complete variable domain (other parts from reference TRBV5-1 and TRBJ1-1): KAGVTQTPRYLIKTRGQQVTLSCSPISGHRSVSWYQQTPGQGLQFLFEYFSETQRNKGNFPGRFSGRQFSNSRSEMNVSTLELGDSALYLCASSLDGTGLVTEAFFGQGTRLTVV.

The rearrangement links TRBV5-1 to TRBJ2-7, with 8 bases fitting TRBD1. This CDR3 is 15 amino acids long. CDR1 and CDR2 (germline): SGHRS, YFSETQ. J lost 7 bases, V lost 2 bases, and 11 bases had no gene match. CDR3 region: CASSLPGQAVGEQYF. CDR3 nucleotide sequence: TGCGCCAGCAGCTTACCGGGACAGGCCGTGGGGGAGCAGTACTTC. Full variable domain (outside the CDR3, taken from reference TRBV5-1 and TRBJ2-7): KAGVTQTPRYLIKTRGQQVTLSCSPISGHRSVSWYQQTPGQGLQFLFEYFSETQRNKGNFPGRFSGRQFSNSRSEMNVSTLELGDSALYLCASSLPGQAVGEQYFGPGTRLTVT.

This chain uses TRBV14 with TRBJ2-5; a possible D gene is TRBD2 (5 bases). This CDR3 contains 12 residues. Germline V gene sequence: CDR1 SGHDN, CDR2 FVKESK. In DNA, the CDR3 is TGTGCTAGAGACCAAGCGGTAGAGACCCAGTACTTC. It yields the protein CARDQAVETQYF.

This clonotype was picked up many times. The chain links TRBV7-6 to TRBJ2-7; tentatively, D is TRBD1 (6 bases). The CDR3 spans 15 residues. Per the germline V gene, CDR1 is SGHVS and CDR2 is FNYEAQ. Trimming removed 5 bases from V and 2 bases from J, with 16 bases in between. The CDR3 sequence: CASSLADRYTYEQYF. The CDR3, as DNA: TGTGCCAGCAGCCTTGCGGACAGATATACCTACGAGCAGTACTTC.

The chain couples TRBV4-2 to TRBJ2-7, with D perhaps being TRBD1 or TRBD2 (5 bases each). The CDR3 consists of 13 residues. V lost 3 bases to trimming and J lost 9 bases, with 15 bases between them. The germline gives CDR1 LGHNA, CDR2 YNFKEQ. This CDR3 is CASSQPGSRGQYF. The CDR3 DNA reads TGTGCCAGCAGCCAGCCAGGGAGCAGAGGGCAGTACTTC.

This clonotype was recorded at least ten times. The V call is TRBV6-6, the J call TRBJ1-1; D remains ambiguous. This CDR3 has 14 amino acids. The germline CDR1 and CDR2 sequences are MNHNY and SVGAGI (reference sequence). V gave up 2 bases and J gave up 6 bases, with 13 bases separating them. The CDR3: CASSYRPGSAEAFF. DNA for the CDR3: TGTGCCAGCAGTTACAGACCTGGGTCGGCTGAAGCTTTCTTT.

This clonotype was found many times. The chain joins TRBV24-1 to TRBJ1-2; perhaps TRBD1 as D (6 bases). Trimming pared 11 bases from V and 2 bases from J, leaving 11 bases between. CDR1 is KGHDR and CDR2 is SFDVKD in the germline V gene. The CDR3 consists of 12 residues. CDR3: CASRGDNYGYTF. DNA for the CDR3: TGTGCCAGCAGGGGTGACAACTATGGCTACACCTTC.

The rearrangement joins TRBV2 to TRBJ1-6; D ambiguous. This CDR3 has 12 residues. CDR1 is SNHLY, CDR2 FYNNEI, per germline. This CDR3 reads CASAGSYSPLHF. The DNA of the CDR3 is TGTGCTAGCGCGGGGAGTTATTCACCCCTCCACTTT.

There are many counts of this clonotype. V usage is TRBV12-3 or TRBV12-4 and J usage is TRBJ1-2; 7 nucleotides agree with TRBD1. V was pared by 5 bases and J by 0 bases, with 18 bases of the junction left unmatched. The CDR3 is 19 residues long. This chain's CDR3 is CASSLESVGTAKANYGYTF. The CDR3 bases are TGTGCCAGCAGTCTAGAGTCTGTTGGGACAGCCAAAGCTAACTATGGCTACACCTTC.

This chain uses TRBV29-1 with TRBJ1-2; 10 bases match TRBD1. V gave up 8 bases and J gave up 5 bases; unmatched junction bases: 8. Germline V gene sequence: CDR1 SQVTM, CDR2 ANQGSEA. This CDR3 is built from 13 residues. CDR3 sequence reads: CSSWDRGGYGYTF. The CDR3 nucleotides are TGCAGCAGCTGGGACAGGGGAGGGTATGGCTACACCTTC.

This clonotype was seen many times. CDR3 region: CASSLFGTGSNQPQHF. CDR3 DNA sequence: TGTGCCAGCAGCTTGTTTGGGACAGGGAGCAATCAGCCCCAGCATTTT. This chain joins TRBV5-6 and TRBJ1-5; 9 nucleotides agree with TRBD1. Germline V gene data show CDR1 as SGHDT and CDR2 as YYEEEE. The CDR3 sequence is 16 residues long. The junction had 3 bases not matched to a gene; V was cut back by 1 base and J by 1 base.

In regard to this clonotype: A clone one base away is much larger, so this may be a read error. The V gene is TRBV20-1, the J gene TRBJ1-1, with a possible D match to TRBD1 (5 bases). Trimming removed 3 bases from V and 3 bases from J, with 8 bases in between. The CDR3 has 12 residues. Germline lookup yields CDR1 DFQATT and CDR2 SNEGSKA (reference sequence). CDR3 sequence: CSARGLYTEAFF. The CDR3, as DNA: TGCAGTGCTAGGGGGCTTTACACTGAAGCTTTCTTT.

CDR3: CASSLPLRADTQYF. The CDR3 DNA reads as TGTGCCAGCAGCTTACCCCTTCGAGCAGATACGCAGTATTTT. The rearrangement uses TRBV7-9 and TRBJ2-3; D is uncertain. This CDR3 is 14 amino acids long. CDR1 is SEHNR, CDR2 FQNEAQ, per germline (reference sequence). The V and J ends lost 2 bases and 4 bases respectively, with 10 bases between them. Together with reference TRBV7-9 and TRBJ2-3, the CDR3 gives the full variable domain: DTGVSQNPRHKITKRGQNVTFRCDPISEHNRLYWYRQTLGQGPEFLTYFQNEAQLEKSRLLSDRFSAERPKGSFSTLEIQRTEQGDSAMYLCASSLPLRADTQYFGPGTRLTVL.

This clonotype has a handful of counts. This chain uses TRBV6-1 with TRBJ2-7; maybe TRBD1 (5 bases). CDR1 MNHNS and CDR2 SASEGT come from the germline V gene. V was shortened by 0 bases and J by 4 bases, with 10 bases between the two germline ends. The CDR3 is 14 amino acids. CDR3 region: CASSEALRGYEQYF. In DNA, the CDR3 is TGTGCCAGCAGTGAAGCTCTTAGGGGTTACGAGCAGTACTTC.